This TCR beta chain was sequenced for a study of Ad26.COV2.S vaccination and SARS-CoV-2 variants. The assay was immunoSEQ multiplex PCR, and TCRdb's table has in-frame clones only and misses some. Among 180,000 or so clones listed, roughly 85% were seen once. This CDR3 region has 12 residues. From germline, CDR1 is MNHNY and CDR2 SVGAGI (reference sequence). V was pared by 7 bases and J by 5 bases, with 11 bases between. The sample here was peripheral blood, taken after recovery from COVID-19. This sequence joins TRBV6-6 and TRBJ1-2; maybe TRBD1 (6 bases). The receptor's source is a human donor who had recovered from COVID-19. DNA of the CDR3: TGTGCCAGCACCCAAGGGGGGTATGGCTACACCTTC. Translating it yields CASTQGGYGYTF.